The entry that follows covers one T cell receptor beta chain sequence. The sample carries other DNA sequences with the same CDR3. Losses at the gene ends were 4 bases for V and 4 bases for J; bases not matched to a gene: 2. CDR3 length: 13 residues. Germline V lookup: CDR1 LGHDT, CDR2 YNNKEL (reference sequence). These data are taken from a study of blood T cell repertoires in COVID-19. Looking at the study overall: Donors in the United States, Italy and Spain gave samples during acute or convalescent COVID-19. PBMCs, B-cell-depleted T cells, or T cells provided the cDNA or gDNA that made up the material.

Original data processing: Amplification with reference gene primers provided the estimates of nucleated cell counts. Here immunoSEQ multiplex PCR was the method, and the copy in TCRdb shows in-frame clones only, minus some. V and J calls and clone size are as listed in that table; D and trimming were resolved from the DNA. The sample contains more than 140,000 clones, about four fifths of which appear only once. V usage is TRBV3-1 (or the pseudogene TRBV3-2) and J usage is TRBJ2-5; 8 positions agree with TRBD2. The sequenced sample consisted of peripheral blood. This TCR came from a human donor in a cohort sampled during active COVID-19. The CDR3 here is CASSLLAGETQYF. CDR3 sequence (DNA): TGTGCCAGCAGCCTCCTAGCGGGAGAGACCCAGTACTTC.